A single sample gave rise to the 24 T cell receptor beta chains below, sequenced in a study of T cells in Graves' hyperthyroidism and ophthalmopathy. From RNA transcripts, TCR beta CDR3 regions were amplified. With the HTBI primer set, the TCR CDR3 went through a first round of RT-PCR. TCRdb reanalysed the multiplex PCR reads using MiXCR and keeps one entry per CDR3 protein. The sample yields hundreds of thousands of distinct CDR3 sequences, roughly 37% seen once. Sequencing was performed on blood. These receptors were collected from a man aged 18 to 30 with Graves' hyperthyroidism.

This clonotype was observed a handful of times. CDR3: CASTGLRNTGELFF. Here the CDR3 DNA reads TGTGCCAGCACTGGGTTAAGGAACACCGGGGAGCTGTTTTTT. The chain employs TRBV12-3 or TRBV12-4 and TRBJ2-2; no clear D. The germline V and J ends were trimmed by 7 bases and 1 base, with 10 bases remaining between them. This CDR3 is 14 amino acids long.

The rearrangement uses TRBV11-1 and TRBJ1-1; D is possibly TRBD1 (5 bases). CDR3 length equals 15 residues. With 0 bases removed from V and 1 base from J, the gap between germline ends came to 9 bases. The germline V gene has CDR1 SGHAT and CDR2 FQDESV (reference sequence). This CDR3 is CASSLATVTNTEAFF. In DNA form, the CDR3 reads TGTGCCAGCAGCTTAGCGACAGTTACGAACACTGAAGCTTTCTTT.

The V call is TRBV7-9, the J call TRBJ1-2; D remains unclear. The CDR3 runs 14 residues. Trimming removed 1 base at V and 4 bases at J, with 10 bases between. Per the germline V gene, CDR1 is SEHNR and CDR2 is FQNEAQ (reference sequence). CDR3 protein: CASSLEATVYGYTF. The CDR3 DNA reads as TGTGCCAGCAGCTTAGAGGCCACCGTCTATGGCTACACCTTC.

This clonotype was detected only a few times. The junction does not match germline at one end; this may be a read error. The V gene is TRBV10-3, the J gene TRBJ1-2, with a possible D match to TRBD1 (5 bases). This CDR3 comprises 16 residues. In germline, CDR1 is ENHRY, CDR2 SYGVKD. The CDR3 is CASSEAAAGRNYGYTF. Here the CDR3 DNA reads TGTGCCAGCAGTGAAGCTGCGGCAGGGAGAAACTATGGCTACACCTTC.

This clonotype was seen at least ten times. This chain connects TRBV7-2 to TRBJ2-5; 9 positions agree with TRBD1. The CDR3 sequence is 15 residues long. Unmatched junction bases numbered 9, after V lost 5 bases and J lost 5 bases. The germline V gene has CDR1 SGHTA and CDR2 FQGNSA. This CDR3 is CASSGPGTGFETQYF. In DNA form, the CDR3 reads TGTGCCAGCAGCGGTCCCGGGACAGGGTTTGAGACCCAGTACTTC.

This sequence joins TRBV29-1 and TRBJ2-7; 7 nucleotides line up with TRBD1. The J segment lost 2 bases and the V segment lost 4 bases, leaving 11 bases of the junction unmatched. The germline V gene has CDR1 SQVTM and CDR2 ANQGSEA. The CDR3 loop spans 15 amino acids. The CDR3 DNA follows: TGCAGCGTTGGGAAGACAGGGCGTGGGACCTACGAGCAGTACTTC. Its protein is CSVGKTGRGTYEQYF.

This clonotype was counted many times. The V and J genes are TRBV20-1 and TRBJ1-2; a weak D match, TRBD1 (5 bases). Trimming took 6 bases from V and 1 from J, leaving 12 bases between them. This CDR3 region has 13 residues. CDR1 is DFQATT, CDR2 SNEGSKA, per germline (reference sequence). The CDR3 is CSAVGGNNYGYTF. As DNA, the CDR3 is TGCAGTGCCGTTGGGGGAAATAACTATGGCTACACCTTC.

This rearrangement joins TRBV10-2 to TRBJ2-7; a possible D gene is TRBD2 (6 bases). Germline V CDR1 and CDR2: WSHSY, SAAADI. The CDR3 runs 14 residues. The germline V and J ends were trimmed by 6 bases and 2 bases, with 14 bases remaining between them. The CDR3 region is CASSQPGGAYEQYF. The DNA for the CDR3 is TGCGCCAGCAGCCAACCCGGGGGAGCCTACGAGCAGTACTTC.

The chain joins TRBV19 to TRBJ1-4, with D hard to call. The length of the CDR3 is 16 residues. Germline V gene lookup returns CDR1 LNHDA and CDR2 SQIVND (reference sequence). The V end was cut by 4 bases, the J end by 5 bases, with 17 bases between. The CDR3 loop is CASSRRGEQPNEKLFF. In DNA, the CDR3 is TGTGCCAGTAGTAGGCGTGGAGAGCAGCCGAATGAAAAACTGTTTTTT.

This clonotype was found a few times. The chain joins TRBV7-3 to TRBJ1-1, with D possibly matching TRBD1 (6 bases). Germline CDR1 SGHTA, CDR2 FQGTGA. The CDR3 consists of 14 residues. The V gene lost 5 bases and the J gene lost 8 bases, with 18 bases spanning the gap. The CDR3 sequence: CASSTVPGTPEAFF. CDR3 in DNA: TGTGCCAGCAGCACCGTCCCCGGGACACCAGAAGCTTTCTTT.

V is TRBV7-9 and J is TRBJ1-5; D uncertain. V shed 4 bases and J shed 0 bases, with 10 bases lying between them. The germline gives CDR1 SEHNR, CDR2 FQNEAQ (reference sequence). CDR3 length: 15 amino acids. CDR3 protein: CASSSDLYSNQPQHF. CDR3 sequence (DNA): TGTGCCAGCAGCTCCGACCTTTATAGCAATCAGCCCCAGCATTTT.

This clonotype has a count of ten or more. The V gene is TRBV4-1, the J gene TRBJ2-7; 8 nucleotides agree with TRBD1. The CDR3 spans 13 residues. Germline loops: CDR1 MGHRA, CDR2 YSYEKL. Unmatched junction bases numbered 2, after V lost 2 bases and J lost 5 bases. The CDR3 coding sequence is TGCGCCAGCAGCCAACCGACAGGGGACGAGCAGTACTTC. Amino acid sequence: CASSQPTGDEQYF.

The J gene is TRBJ1-3, the V gene TRBV7-2; 7 nucleotides match TRBD1. CDR1 is SGHTA and CDR2 is FQGNSA in the germline V gene. The CDR3 is 15 amino acids. Trimming removed 5 bases from V and 4 bases from J; junction bases left unmatched: 8. As DNA, the CDR3 is TGTGCCAGCAGCCAGGCCTTGGACAGGGGAAACACCATATATTTT. This sequence encodes CASSQALDRGNTIYF.

Of note for this clonotype: A read error may be the cause here, since a much bigger clone is one base away. The chain combines TRBV10-3 with TRBJ2-7, with D possibly matching TRBD1 (6 bases). V lost 10 bases, J lost 6 bases, and 22 bases lay in between. Germline CDR1 is ENHRY and CDR2 is SYGVKD. This CDR3 comprises 14 residues. CDR3 bases: TGTGCCAGCGGAGGACAGCGCCAAACCTGCGAGCAGTACTTC. This encodes CASGGQRQTCEQYF.

About this clonotype: One end of the junction is discordant with germline, which a read error may explain. This chain joins TRBV7-2 and TRBJ2-7; TRBD1 or TRBD2 may be the D gene (5 bases each). The CDR3 runs 13 residues. Germline CDR1 SGHTA, CDR2 FQGNSA. The CDR3: CASSWDRSYGQYF. In DNA, the CDR3 is TGTGCCAGCAGCTGGGACCGCTCCTACGGGCAGTACTTC. Drawing the rest from reference TRBV7-2 and TRBJ2-7, the complete variable domain is GAGVSQSPSNKVTEKGKDVELRCDPISGHTALYWYRQSLGQGLEFLIYFQGNSAPDKSGLPSDRFSAERTGGSVSTLTIQRTQQEDSAVYLCASSWDRSYGQYFGPGTRLTVT.

The V and J genes are TRBV7-2 and TRBJ2-2, with D unclear. The ends were cut back, 4 bases at V and 1 base at J, with 7 bases in the middle. The CDR3 length is 14 residues. Germline CDR1 and CDR2: SGHTA and FQGNSA. The CDR3 sequence is CASSWAKNTGELFF. The CDR3 nucleotides read TGTGCCAGCAGCTGGGCAAAGAACACCGGGGAGCTGTTTTTT.

This clonotype was found many times. The gene calls are TRBV10-3 and TRBJ1-5, with D maybe TRBD1 (6 bases). The CDR3 is 14 amino acids. Deletions cut 2 bases from V and 7 bases from J, with 12 bases between. CDR1 is ENHRY and CDR2 is SYGVKD in the germline V gene. The CDR3 sequence: CAISEPGGGQPQHF. In nucleotides, the CDR3 is TGTGCCATCAGTGAGCCGGGGGGGGGCCAGCCCCAGCATTTT.

The rearrangement uses TRBV15 and TRBJ2-2; perhaps D is TRBD1 or TRBD2 (5 bases each). The CDR3 extends over 16 amino acids. Trimming cost V 1 base and J 6 bases, with 15 bases left between them. CDR1 is LNHNV and CDR2 is YYDKDF in the germline V gene (reference sequence). The DNA of the CDR3 is TGTGCCACCAGCAGAGGAGAGGGGACGCGATCCGGGGAGCTGTTTTTT. It is translated as CATSRGEGTRSGELFF. The full variable domain, completed using reference TRBV15 and TRBJ2-2, is DAMVIQNPRYQVTQFGKPVTLSCSQTLNHNVMYWYQQKSSQAPKLLFHYYDKDFNNEADTPDNFQSRRPNTSFCFLDIRSPGLGDTAMYLCATSRGEGTRSGELFFGEGSRLTVL.

This clonotype showed up just a few times. The conserved phenylalanine or tryptophan normally closing the CDR3 is absent here, so this likely arose from a read error. The rearrangement uses TRBV27 and TRBJ2-7; no clear D. This CDR3 is 12 amino acids long. CDR1 is MNHEY, CDR2 SMNVEV, per germline (reference sequence). Trimming removed 6 bases at V and 4 bases at J, with 10 bases between. CDR3 sequence reads: CASSDDFYEQYL. CDR3 DNA sequence: TGTGCCAGCAGCGACGACTTTTACGAGCAGTACCTC.

This clonotype is a singleton in its sample. It may be a read error: a sequence one base away is much more abundant. J is TRBJ2-7 and V is TRBV29-1; perhaps D is TRBD1 or TRBD2 (5 bases each). Trimming took 5 bases from V and 4 from J, leaving 15 bases between them. Germline V lookup: CDR1 SQVTM, CDR2 ANQGSEA. The CDR3 is 13 residues long. Here the CDR3 DNA reads TGCAGCGTTTGGGGGAGAGGGATGTACGAGCAGTACTTC. This encodes CSVWGRGMYEQYF.

This CDR3 reads CASSEAWGNNQPQHF. CDR3 nucleotides: TGTGCCAGCAGTGAAGCGTGGGGAAACAATCAGCCCCAGCATTTT. The chain combines TRBV6-1 with TRBJ1-5; no definite D call. The CDR3 runs 15 residues. The germline V and J ends were trimmed by 0 bases and 3 bases, with 9 bases remaining between them. Germline V lookup: CDR1 MNHNS, CDR2 SASEGT.

CDR3: CATSVGTRGGYEQFF. The CDR3 DNA is TGTGCCACCAGTGTGGGGACACGGGGAGGCTATGAGCAGTTCTTC. This chain uses TRBV24-1 with TRBJ2-1; either TRBD1 or TRBD2 may supply D (6 bases each). The ends were cut back, 5 bases at V and 8 bases at J, with 18 bases in the middle. CDR3 size: 15 residues. Looked up from germline, CDR1 is KGHDR and CDR2 is SFDVKD.

This clonotype appeared many times. The chain has TRBV24-1 and TRBJ2-7; 8 nucleotides align to TRBD1. The V gene's germline CDR1 is KGHDR and CDR2 SFDVKD. The J segment lost 3 bases and the V segment lost 4 bases, leaving 7 bases of the junction unmatched. The CDR3 extends over 15 amino acids. CDR3 coding DNA: TGTGCCACCAGTGACCCGCGGGGACAGGACTACGAGCAGTACTTC. It codes for CATSDPRGQDYEQYF.

This clonotype was recorded many times. The chain links TRBV20-1 to TRBJ1-6; tentatively, D is TRBD1 (5 bases). V was clipped by 2 bases and J by 6 bases, with 14 bases between them. CDR3 length: 15 amino acids. Germline V gives CDR1 DFQATT, CDR2 SNEGSKA (reference sequence). Here the CDR3 reads CSARLGGKRNSPLHF. The CDR3 DNA follows: TGCAGTGCTAGACTGGGGGGAAAACGTAATTCACCCCTCCACTTT.